This T cell receptor (beta chain) was captured by sequencing in a study of T cell repertoires in cytomegalovirus infection. Study summary: Evidence of both CMV infection and a matching HLA type came from public TCR beta signatures. Study-wide points: Within the response measured ex vivo, HLA-C-restricted CMV-specific TCR beta clonotypes were dominant. Cumulative public TCR beta family frequency identified carriers of CMV plus the relevant HLA.

TCRdb reanalysed the reads using MiXCR and keeps one entry per CDR3 protein. The data show hundreds of thousands of distinct CDR3 sequences, with roughly a quarter seen just once and 7% to 9% held by the top ten. Germline CDR1 is ENHRY and CDR2 is SYGVKD. V lost 6 bases to trimming and J lost 0 bases, with 9 bases between them. This CDR3 comprises 14 residues. This clonotype was seen more than once but under ten times. Its target is unknown. The sequencing input was CD8+ T cells from PBMCs. The chain couples TRBV10-3 to TRBJ1-5; D remains unclear. This receptor was obtained from a human donor in good health (CMV status not recorded). Some clones in this sample may be carry-over from other donors' samples. The CDR3 loop is CAIRATGSNQPQHF. In nucleotides, the CDR3 is TGTGCCATCAGGGCCACGGGTAGCAATCAGCCCCAGCATTTT.